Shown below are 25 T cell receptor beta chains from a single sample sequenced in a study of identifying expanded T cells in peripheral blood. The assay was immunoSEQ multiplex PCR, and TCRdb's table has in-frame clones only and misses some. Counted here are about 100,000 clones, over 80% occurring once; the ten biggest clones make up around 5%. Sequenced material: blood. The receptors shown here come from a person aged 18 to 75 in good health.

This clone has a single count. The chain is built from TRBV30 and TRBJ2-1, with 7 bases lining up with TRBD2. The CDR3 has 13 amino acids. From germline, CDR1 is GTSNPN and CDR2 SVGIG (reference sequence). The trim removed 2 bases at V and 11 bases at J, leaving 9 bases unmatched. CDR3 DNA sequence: TGTGCCTGGAGTCCCACTCCCGGGACTAAGCAGTTCTTC. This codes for CAWSPTPGTKQFF.

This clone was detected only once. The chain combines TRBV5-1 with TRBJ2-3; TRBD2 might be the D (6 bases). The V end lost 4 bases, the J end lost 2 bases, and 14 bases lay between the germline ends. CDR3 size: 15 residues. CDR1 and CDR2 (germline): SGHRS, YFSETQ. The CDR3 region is CASSTTGEITDTQYF. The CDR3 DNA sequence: TGCGCCAGCAGCACTACGGGGGAGATCACAGATACGCAGTATTTT. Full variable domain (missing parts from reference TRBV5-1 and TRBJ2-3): KAGVTQTPRYLIKTRGQQVTLSCSPISGHRSVSWYQQTPGQGLQFLFEYFSETQRNKGNFPGRFSGRQFSNSRSEMNVSTLELGDSALYLCASSTTGEITDTQYFGPGTRLTVL.

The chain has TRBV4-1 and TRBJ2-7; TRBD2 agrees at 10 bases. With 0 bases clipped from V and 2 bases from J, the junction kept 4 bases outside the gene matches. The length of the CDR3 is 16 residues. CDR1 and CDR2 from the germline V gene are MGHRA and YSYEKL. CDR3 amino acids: CASSQETLAGAYEQYF. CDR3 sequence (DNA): TGCGCCAGCAGCCAAGAGACTCTAGCGGGAGCCTACGAGCAGTACTTC.

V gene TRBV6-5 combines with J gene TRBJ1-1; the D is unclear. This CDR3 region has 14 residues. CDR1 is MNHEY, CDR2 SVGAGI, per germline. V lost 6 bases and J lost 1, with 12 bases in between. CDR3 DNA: TGTGCCAGCAGCCACCGGTCGGGGAACACTGAAGCTTTCTTT. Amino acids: CASSHRSGNTEAFF.

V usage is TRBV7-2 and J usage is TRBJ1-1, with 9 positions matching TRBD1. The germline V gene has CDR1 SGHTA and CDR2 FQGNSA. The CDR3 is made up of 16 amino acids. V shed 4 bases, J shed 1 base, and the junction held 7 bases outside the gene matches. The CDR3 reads CASSSTGGGRNTEAFF. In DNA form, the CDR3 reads TGTGCCAGCAGCTCCACAGGGGGCGGACGGAACACTGAAGCTTTCTTT.

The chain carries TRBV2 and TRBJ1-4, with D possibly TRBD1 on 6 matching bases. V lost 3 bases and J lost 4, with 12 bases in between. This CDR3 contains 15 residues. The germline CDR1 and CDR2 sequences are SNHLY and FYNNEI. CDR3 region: CASSDRGGSNEKLFF. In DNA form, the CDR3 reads TGTGCCAGCAGTGACAGGGGTGGTAGTAATGAAAAACTGTTTTTT.

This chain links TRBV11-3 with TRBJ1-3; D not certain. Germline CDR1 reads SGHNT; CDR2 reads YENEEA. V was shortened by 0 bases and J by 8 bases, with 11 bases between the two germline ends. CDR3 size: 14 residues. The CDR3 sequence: CASSLDFGRDTIYF. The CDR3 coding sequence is TGTGCCAGCAGCTTAGATTTCGGTCGTGACACCATATATTTT.

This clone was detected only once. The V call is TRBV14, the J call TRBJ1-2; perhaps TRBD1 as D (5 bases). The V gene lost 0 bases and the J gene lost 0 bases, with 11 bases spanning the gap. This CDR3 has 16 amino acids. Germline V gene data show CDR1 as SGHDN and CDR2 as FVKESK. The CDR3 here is CASSQDDGGANYGYTF. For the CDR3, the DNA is TGTGCCAGCAGCCAAGACGATGGGGGAGCTAACTATGGCTACACCTTC.

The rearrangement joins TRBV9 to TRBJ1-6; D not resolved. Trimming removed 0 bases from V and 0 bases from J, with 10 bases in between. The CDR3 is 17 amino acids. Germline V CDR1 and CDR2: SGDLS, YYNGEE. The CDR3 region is CASSVAGVSSYNSPLHF. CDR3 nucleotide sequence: TGTGCCAGCAGCGTAGCTGGGGTGAGCTCCTATAATTCACCCCTCCACTTT. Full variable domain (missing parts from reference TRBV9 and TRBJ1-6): DSGVTQTPKHLITATGQRVTLRCSPRSGDLSVYWYQQSLDQGLQFLIQYYNGEERAKGNILERFSAQQFPDLHSELNLSSLELGDSALYFCASSVAGVSSYNSPLHFGNGTRLTVT.

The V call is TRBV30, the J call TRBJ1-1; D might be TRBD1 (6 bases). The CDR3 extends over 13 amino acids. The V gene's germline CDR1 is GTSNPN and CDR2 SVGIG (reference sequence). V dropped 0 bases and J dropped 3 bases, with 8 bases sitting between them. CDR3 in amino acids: CAWSVQGDTEAFF. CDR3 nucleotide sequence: TGTGCCTGGAGTGTACAGGGCGACACTGAAGCTTTCTTT.

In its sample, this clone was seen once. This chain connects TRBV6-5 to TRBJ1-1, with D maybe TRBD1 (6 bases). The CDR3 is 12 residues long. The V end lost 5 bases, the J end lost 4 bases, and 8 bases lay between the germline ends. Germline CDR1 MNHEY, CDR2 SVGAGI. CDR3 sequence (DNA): TGTGCCAGCAGTCAGGGGAGCACTGAAGCTTTCTTT. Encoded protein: CASSQGSTEAFF.

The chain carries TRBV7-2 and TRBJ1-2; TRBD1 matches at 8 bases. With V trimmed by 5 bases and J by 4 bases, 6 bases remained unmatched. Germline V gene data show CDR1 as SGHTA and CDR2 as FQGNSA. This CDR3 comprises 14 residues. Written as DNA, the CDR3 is TGTGCCAGCAGCCCGGGACAGGAGAGCTATGGCTACACCTTC. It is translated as CASSPGQESYGYTF.

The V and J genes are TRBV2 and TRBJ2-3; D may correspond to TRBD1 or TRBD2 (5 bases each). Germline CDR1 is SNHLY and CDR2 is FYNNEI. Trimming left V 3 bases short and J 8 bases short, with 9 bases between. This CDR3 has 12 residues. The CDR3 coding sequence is TGTGCCAGCAGTGATGAGGGGTCTACGCAGTATTTT. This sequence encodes CASSDEGSTQYF. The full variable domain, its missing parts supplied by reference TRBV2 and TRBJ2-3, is EPEVTQTPSHQVTQMGQEVILRCVPISNHLYFYWYRQILGQKVEFLVSFYNNEISEKSEIFDDQFSVERPDGSNFTLKIRSTKLEDSAMYFCASSDEGSTQYFGPGTRLTVL.

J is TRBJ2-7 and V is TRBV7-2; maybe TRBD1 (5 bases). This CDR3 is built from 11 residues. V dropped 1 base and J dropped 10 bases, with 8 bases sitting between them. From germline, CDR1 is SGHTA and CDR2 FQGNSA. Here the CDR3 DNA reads TGTGCCAGCAGCTTAGTAGACAGACAGTACTTC. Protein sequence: CASSLVDRQYF.

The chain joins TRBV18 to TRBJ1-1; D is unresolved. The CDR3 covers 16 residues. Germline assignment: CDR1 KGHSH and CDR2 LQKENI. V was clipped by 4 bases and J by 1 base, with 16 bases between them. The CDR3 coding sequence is TGTGCCAGCTCACGGGGTCAGTTCGAACCGAACACTGAAGCTTTCTTT. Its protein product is CASSRGQFEPNTEAFF.

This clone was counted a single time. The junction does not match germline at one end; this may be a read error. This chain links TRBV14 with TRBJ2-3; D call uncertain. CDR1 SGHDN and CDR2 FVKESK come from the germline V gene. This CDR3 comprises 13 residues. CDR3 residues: CASSQVTVDTQYF. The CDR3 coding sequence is TGCGCCAGCAGCCAAGTTACGGTAGATACGCAGTATTTT.

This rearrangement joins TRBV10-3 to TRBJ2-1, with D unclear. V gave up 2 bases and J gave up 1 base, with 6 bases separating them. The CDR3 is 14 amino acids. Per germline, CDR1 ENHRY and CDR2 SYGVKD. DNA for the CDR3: TGTGCCATCAGTGAGGGGTTTTCCTACAATGAGCAGTTCTTC. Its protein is CAISEGFSYNEQFF.

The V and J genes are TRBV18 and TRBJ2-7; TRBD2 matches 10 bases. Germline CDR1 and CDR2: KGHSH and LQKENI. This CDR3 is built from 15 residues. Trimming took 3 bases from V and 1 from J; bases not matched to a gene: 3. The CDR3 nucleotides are TGTGCCAGCTCACCGGGGACTAGCGCATCCTACGAGCAGTACTTC. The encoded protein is CASSPGTSASYEQYF.

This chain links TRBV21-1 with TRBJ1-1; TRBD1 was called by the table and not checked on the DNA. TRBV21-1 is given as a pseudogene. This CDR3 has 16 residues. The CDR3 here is CASSKDRVARLTEAFF. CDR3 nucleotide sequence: TGTGCCAGCAGCAAGGACAGGGTGGCCAGACTTACTGAAGCTTTCTTT.

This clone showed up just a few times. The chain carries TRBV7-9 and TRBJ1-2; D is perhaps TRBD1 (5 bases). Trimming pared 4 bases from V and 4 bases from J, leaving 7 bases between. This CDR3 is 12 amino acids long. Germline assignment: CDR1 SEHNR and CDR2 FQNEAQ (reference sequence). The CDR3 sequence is CASSSDSYGYTF. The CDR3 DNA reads TGTGCCAGCAGCTCCGACAGCTATGGCTACACCTTC.

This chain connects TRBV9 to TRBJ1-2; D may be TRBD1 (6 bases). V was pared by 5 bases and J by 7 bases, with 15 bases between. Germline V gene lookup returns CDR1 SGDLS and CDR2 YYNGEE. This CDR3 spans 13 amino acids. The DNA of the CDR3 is TGTGCCAGCAGTGAGGGAGGGGGAGTTGGCTACACCTTC. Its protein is CASSEGGGVGYTF. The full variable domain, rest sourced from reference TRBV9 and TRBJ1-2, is DSGVTQTPKHLITATGQRVTLRCSPRSGDLSVYWYQQSLDQGLQFLIQYYNGEERAKGNILERFSAQQFPDLHSELNLSSLELGDSALYFCASSEGGGVGYTFGSGTRLTVV.

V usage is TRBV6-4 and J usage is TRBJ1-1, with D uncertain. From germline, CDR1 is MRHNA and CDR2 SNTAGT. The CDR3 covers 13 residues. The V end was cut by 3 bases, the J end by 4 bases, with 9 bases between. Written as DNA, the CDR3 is TGTGCCAGCAGTGAAGGCAGGAGCACTGAAGCTTTCTTT. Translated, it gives CASSEGRSTEAFF.

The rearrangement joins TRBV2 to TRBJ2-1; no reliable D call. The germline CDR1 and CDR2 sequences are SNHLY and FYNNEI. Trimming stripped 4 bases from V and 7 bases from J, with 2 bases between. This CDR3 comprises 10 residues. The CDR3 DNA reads TGTGCCAGCAGTGTAAATGAGCAGTTCTTC. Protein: CASSVNEQFF.

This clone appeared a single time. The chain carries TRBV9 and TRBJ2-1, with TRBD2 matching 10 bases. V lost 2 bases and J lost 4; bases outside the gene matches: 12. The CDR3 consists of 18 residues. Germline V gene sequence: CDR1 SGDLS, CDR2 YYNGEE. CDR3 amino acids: CASSVRDSGRSVYNEQFF. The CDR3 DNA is TGTGCCAGCAGCGTTAGAGATAGCGGGAGGTCCGTATACAATGAGCAGTTCTTC.

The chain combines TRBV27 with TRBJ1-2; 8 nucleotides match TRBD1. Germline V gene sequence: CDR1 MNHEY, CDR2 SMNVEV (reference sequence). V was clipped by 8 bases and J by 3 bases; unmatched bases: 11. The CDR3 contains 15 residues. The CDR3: CASFKPGGEDYGYTF. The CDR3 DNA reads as TGTGCCAGCTTTAAACCAGGGGGCGAGGACTATGGCTACACCTTC.